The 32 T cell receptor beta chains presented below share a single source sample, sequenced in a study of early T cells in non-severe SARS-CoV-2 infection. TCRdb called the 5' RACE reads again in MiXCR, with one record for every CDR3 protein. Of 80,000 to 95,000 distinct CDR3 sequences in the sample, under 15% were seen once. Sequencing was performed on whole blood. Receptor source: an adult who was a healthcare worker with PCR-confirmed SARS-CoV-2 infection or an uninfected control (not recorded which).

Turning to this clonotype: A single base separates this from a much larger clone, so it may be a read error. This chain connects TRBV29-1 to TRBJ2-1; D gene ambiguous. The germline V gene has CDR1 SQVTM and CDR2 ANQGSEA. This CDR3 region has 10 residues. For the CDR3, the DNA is TGCAGCGTCAACGACAATGGGCAGTTCTTC. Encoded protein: CSVNDNGQFF.

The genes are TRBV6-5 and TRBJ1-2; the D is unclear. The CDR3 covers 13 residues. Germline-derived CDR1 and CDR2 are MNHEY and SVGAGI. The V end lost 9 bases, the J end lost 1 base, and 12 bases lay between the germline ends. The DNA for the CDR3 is TGTGCCAGATACCACAGCCATAACTATGGCTACACCTTC. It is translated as CARYHSHNYGYTF.

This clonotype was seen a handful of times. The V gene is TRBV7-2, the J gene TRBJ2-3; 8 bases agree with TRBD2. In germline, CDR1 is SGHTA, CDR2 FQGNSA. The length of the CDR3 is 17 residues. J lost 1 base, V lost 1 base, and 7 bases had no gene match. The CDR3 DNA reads TGTGCCAGCAGCTTAGGTCGGACAGCGGGGGGCACAGATACGCAGTATTTT. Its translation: CASSLGRTAGGTDTQYF.

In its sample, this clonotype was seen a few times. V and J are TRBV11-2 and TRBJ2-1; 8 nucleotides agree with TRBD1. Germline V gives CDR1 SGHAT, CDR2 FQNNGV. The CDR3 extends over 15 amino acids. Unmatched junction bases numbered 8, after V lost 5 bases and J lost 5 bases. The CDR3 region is CASSISGQGDNEQFF. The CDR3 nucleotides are TGTGCCAGCAGCATCTCCGGACAGGGCGACAATGAGCAGTTCTTC.

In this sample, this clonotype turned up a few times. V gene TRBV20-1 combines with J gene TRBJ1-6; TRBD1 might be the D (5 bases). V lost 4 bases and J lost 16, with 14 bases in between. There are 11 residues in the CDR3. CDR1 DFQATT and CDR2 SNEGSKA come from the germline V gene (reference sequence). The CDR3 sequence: CSATQASRLHF. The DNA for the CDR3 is TGCAGTGCTACACAGGCTAGTCGTCTCCACTTT.

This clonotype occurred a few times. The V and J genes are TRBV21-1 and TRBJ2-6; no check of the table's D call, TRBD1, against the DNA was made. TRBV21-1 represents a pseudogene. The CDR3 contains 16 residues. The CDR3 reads CAPRTGEGSGANVLTF. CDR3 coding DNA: TGTGCCCCCCGGACAGGGGAGGGCTCTGGGGCCAACGTCCTGACTTTC.

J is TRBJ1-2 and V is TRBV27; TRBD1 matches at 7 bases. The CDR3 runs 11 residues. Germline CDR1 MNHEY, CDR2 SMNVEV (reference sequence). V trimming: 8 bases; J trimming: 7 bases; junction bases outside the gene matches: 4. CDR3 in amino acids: CASGTGVGYTF. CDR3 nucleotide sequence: TGTGCCAGCGGCACAGGGGTTGGCTACACCTTC.

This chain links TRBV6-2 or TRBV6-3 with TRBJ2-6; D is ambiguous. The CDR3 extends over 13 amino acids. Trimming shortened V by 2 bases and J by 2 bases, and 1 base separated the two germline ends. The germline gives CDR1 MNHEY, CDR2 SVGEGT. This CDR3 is CASSYPGANVLTF. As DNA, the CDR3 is TGTGCCAGCAGTTACCCTGGGGCCAACGTCCTGACTTTC.

The chain's CDR3 is CSVGYDKNTEAFF. The CDR3 DNA reads TGCAGCGTTGGATACGATAAGAACACTGAAGCTTTCTTT. The chain links TRBV29-1 to TRBJ1-1; D unclear. The CDR3 has 13 residues. V lost 4 bases, J lost 1 base, and 10 bases lay in between. Germline CDR1 is SQVTM and CDR2 is ANQGSEA.

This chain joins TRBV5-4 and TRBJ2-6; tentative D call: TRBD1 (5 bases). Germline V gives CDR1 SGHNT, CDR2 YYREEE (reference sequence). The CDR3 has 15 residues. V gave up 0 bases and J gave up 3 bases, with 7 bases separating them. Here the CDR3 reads CASSLAGNGANVLTF. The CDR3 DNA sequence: TGTGCCAGCAGCTTGGCAGGGAATGGGGCCAACGTCCTGACTTTC.

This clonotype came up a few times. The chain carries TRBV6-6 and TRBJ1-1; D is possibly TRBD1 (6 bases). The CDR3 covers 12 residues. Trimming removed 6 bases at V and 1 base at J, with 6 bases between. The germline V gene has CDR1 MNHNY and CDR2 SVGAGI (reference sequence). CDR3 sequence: CASSRGNTEAFF. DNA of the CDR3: TGTGCCAGCAGCAGGGGGAACACTGAAGCTTTCTTT.

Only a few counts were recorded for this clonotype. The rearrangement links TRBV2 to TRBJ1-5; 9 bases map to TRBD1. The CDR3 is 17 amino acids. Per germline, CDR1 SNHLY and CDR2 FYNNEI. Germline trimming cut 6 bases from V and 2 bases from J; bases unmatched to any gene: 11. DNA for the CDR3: TGTGCCAGCAGGCCCAAACTCCGGGACAGGGGCAATCAGCCCCAGCATTTT. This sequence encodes CASRPKLRDRGNQPQHF.

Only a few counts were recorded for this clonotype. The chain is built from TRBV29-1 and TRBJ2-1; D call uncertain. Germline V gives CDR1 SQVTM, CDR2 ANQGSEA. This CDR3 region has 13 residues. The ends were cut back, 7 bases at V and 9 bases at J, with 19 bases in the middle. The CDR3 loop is CSALPRANGEQFF. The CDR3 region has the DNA TGCAGCGCTTTGCCCCGGGCCAATGGTGAGCAGTTCTTC.

The CDR3 loop is CASSLTGGGPRDVTDTQYF. The CDR3, as DNA: TGTGCCAGCAGCTTAACAGGGGGGGGACCCCGAGATGTTACAGATACGCAGTATTTT. The rearrangement links TRBV7-9 to TRBJ2-3, with D maybe TRBD1 (8 bases). With 2 bases removed from V and 3 bases from J, the gap between germline ends came to 24 bases. The CDR3 length is 19 residues. The V gene's germline CDR1 is SEHNR and CDR2 FQNEAQ (reference sequence).

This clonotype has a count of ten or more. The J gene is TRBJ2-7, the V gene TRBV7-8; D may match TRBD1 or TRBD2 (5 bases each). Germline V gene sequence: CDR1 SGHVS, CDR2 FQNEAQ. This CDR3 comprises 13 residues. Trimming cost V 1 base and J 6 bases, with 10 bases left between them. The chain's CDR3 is CASSLEPGREQYV. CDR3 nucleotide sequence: TGTGCCAGCAGCTTAGAGCCGGGGCGCGAGCAGTACGTC.

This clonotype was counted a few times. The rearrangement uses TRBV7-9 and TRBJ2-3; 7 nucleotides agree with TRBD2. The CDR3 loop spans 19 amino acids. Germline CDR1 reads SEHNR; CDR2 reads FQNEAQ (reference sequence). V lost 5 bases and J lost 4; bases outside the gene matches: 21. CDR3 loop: CASSPRTTGRFGEADTQYF. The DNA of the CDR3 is TGTGCCAGCAGCCCAAGGACTACCGGGAGGTTCGGCGAGGCAGATACGCAGTATTTT.

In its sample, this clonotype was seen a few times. The CDR3 region has the DNA TGTGCCAGCAGTGGACTAGCGGAGACCCAGTACTTC. As protein: CASSGLAETQYF. The rearrangement links TRBV2 to TRBJ2-5, with 8 nucleotides matching TRBD2. The CDR3 spans 12 residues. Germline values: CDR1 SNHLY, CDR2 FYNNEI. V trimming: 4 bases; J trimming: 5 bases; junction bases outside the gene matches: 0.

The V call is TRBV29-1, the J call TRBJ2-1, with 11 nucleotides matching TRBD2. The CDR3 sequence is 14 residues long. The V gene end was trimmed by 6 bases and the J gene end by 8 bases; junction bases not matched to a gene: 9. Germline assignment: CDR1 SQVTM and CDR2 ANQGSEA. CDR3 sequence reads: CSVGLAGGVYEQFF. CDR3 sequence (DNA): TGCAGCGTCGGCCTAGCGGGGGGTGTATATGAGCAGTTCTTC.

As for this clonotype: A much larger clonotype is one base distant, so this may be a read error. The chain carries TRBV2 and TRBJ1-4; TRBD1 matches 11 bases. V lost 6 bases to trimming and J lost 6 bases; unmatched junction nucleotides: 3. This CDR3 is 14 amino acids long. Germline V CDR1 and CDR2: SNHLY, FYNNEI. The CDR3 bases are TGTGCCAGCAGCCGGGACAGGGGGTATGAAAAACTGTTTTTT. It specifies CASSRDRGYEKLFF.

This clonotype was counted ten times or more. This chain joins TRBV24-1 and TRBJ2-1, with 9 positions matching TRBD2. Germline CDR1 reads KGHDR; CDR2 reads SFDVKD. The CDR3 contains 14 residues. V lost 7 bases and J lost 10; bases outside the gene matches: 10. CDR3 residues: CATSRTSATPEQFF. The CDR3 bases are TGTGCCACCAGCAGGACTAGCGCGACCCCAGAGCAGTTCTTC.

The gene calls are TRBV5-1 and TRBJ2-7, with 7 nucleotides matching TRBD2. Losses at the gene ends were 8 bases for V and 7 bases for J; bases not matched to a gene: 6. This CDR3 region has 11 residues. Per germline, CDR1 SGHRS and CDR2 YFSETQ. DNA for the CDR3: TGCGCCAGAGTGGCGGGGGATGAGCAGTACGTC. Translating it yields CARVAGDEQYV.

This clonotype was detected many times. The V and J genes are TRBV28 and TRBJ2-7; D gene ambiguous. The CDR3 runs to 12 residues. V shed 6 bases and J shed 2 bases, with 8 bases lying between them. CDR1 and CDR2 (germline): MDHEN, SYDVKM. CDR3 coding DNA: TGTGCCAGCAGCCCTAATACCTACGAGCAGTACGTC. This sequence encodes CASSPNTYEQYV.

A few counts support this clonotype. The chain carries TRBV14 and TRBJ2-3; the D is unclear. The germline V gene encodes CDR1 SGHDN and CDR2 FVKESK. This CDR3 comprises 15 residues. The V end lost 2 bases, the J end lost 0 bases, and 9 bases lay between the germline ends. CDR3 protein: CASSQFPKSTDTQYF. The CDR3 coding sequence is TGTGCCAGCAGCCAATTCCCCAAAAGCACAGATACGCAGTATTTT.

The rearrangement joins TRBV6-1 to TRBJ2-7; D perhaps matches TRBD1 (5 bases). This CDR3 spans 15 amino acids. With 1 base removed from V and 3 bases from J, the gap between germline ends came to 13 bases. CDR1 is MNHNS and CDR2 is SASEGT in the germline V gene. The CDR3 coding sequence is TGTGCCAGCAGTGAAGGGCCCCTCAGGGACTACGAGCAGTACGTC. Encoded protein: CASSEGPLRDYEQYV.

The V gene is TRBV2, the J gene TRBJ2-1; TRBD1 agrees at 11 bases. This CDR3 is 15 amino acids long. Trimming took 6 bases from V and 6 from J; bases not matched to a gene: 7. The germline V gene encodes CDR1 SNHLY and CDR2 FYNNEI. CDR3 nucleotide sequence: TGTGCCAGCAGAGTACCCGGGACAGGGGGCAATGAGCAGTTCTTC. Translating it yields CASRVPGTGGNEQFF.

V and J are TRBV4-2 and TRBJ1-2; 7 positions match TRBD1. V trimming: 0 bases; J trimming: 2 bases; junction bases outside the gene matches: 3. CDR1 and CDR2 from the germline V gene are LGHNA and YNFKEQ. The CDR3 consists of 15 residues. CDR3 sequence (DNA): TGTGCCAGCAGCCAAGATTTCAGGGGGAACTATGGCTACACCTTC. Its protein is CASSQDFRGNYGYTF.

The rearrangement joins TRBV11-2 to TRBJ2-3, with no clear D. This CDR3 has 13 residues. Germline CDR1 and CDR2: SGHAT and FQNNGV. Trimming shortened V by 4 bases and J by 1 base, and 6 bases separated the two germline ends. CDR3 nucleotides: TGTGCCAGCAGCTCTTTCGGCACAGATACGCAGTATTTT. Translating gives CASSSFGTDTQYF.

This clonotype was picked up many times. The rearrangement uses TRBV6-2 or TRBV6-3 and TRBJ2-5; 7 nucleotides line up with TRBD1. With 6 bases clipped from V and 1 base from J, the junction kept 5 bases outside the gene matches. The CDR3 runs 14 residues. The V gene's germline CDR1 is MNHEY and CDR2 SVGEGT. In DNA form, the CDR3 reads TGTGCCAGCAGGGCTGACAGGGCCCAAGAGACCCAGTACTTC. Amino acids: CASRADRAQETQYF.

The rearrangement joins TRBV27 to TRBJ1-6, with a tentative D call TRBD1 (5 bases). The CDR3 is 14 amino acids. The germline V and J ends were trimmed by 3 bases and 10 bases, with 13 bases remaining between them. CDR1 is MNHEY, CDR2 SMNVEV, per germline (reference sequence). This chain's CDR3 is CASSFQGSLSPLHF. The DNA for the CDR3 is TGTGCCAGCAGTTTTCAGGGAAGTCTCTCACCCCTCCACTTT.

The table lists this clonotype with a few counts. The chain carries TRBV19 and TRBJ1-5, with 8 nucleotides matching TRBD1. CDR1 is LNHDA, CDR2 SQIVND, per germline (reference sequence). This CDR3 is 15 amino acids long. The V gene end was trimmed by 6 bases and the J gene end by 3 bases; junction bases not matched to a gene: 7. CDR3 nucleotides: TGTGCCAGTAGCGACGGGACAGGACCCAATCAGCCCCAGCATTTT. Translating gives CASSDGTGPNQPQHF.

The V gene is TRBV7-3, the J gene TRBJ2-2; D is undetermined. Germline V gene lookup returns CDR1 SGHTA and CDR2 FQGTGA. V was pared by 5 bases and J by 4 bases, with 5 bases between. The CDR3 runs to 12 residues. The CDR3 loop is CASSPTTGELFF. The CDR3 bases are TGTGCCAGCAGCCCAACCACCGGGGAGCTGTTTTTT.

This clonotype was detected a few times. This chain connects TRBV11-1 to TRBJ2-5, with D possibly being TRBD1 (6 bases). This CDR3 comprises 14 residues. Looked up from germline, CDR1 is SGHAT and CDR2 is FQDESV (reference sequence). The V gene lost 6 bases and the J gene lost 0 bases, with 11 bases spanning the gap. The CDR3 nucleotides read TGTGCCAGCAGTTTCCGGGACAACCAAGAGACCCAGTACTTC. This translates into CASSFRDNQETQYF.